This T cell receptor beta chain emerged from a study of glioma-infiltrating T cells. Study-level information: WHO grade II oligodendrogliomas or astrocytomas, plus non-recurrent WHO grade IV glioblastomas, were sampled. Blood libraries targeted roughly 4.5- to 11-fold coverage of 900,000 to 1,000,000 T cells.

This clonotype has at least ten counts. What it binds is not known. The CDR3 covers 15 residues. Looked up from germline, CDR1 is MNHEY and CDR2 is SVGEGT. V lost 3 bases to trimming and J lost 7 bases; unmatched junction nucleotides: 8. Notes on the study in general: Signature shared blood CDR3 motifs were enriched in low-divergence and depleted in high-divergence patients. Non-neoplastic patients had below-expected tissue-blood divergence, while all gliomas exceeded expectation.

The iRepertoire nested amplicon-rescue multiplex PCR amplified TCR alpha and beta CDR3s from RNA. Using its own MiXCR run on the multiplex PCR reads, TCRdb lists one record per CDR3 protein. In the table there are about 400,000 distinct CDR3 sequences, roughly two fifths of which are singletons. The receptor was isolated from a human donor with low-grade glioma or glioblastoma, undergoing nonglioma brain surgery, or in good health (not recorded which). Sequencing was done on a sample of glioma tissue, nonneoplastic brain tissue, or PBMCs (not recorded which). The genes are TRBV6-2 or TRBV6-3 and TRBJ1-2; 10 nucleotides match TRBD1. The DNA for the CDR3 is TGTGCCAGCAGTTATCCGACAGGGGGCTCCGGTGGCTACACCTTC. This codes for CASSYPTGGSGGYTF.